Listed here are 18 T cell receptor beta chains from one sample, sequenced in a study of T cell repertoires in cytomegalovirus infection. What these receptors recognize is not known. MiXCR, run by TCRdb on the reads, gives a single entry per CDR3 protein. The sample lists under 95,000 distinct CDR3 sequences, around half occurring once. Sequencing used CD8+ T cells from cultured PBMCs, obtained from culture after CMV antigen stimulation. All receptors come from a human donor in good health (CMV status not recorded). Some clones in this sample may be carry-over from other donors' samples.

This chain joins TRBV12-3 or TRBV12-4 and TRBJ1-1, with 7 bases lining up with TRBD1. This CDR3 spans 14 amino acids. Trimming took 5 bases from V and 1 from J; bases not matched to a gene: 4. CDR3 residues: CASSRGTANTEAFF. The CDR3, as DNA: TGTGCCAGCAGTCGGGGGACAGCGAACACTGAAGCTTTCTTT.

This clonotype was seen a handful of times. The rearrangement joins TRBV4-1 to TRBJ1-1, with a possible D match to TRBD1 (5 bases). V was cut by 4 bases and J by 2 bases, with 11 bases left in between. Germline values: CDR1 MGHRA, CDR2 YSYEKL. This CDR3 region has 14 residues. The CDR3 region is CASSPSRANTEAFF. CDR3 sequence (DNA): TGCGCCAGCAGCCCATCCAGGGCTAACACTGAAGCTTTCTTT.

The rearrangement joins TRBV7-2 to TRBJ2-5; D unclear. CDR3 length equals 12 residues. V was cut by 4 bases and J by 5 bases, with 8 bases left in between. In germline, CDR1 is SGHTA, CDR2 FQGNSA. CDR3 DNA: TGTGCCAGCAGCTCCGTATTGGAGACCCAGTACTTC. This sequence encodes CASSSVLETQYF.

The table lists this clonotype with a few counts. The CDR3 here is CASSVGDSKTQYF. The DNA of the CDR3 is TGTGCCAGCAGCGTAGGGGACAGCAAGACCCAGTACTTC. V gene TRBV9 combines with J gene TRBJ2-5; TRBD1 aligns across 7 bases. Losses at the gene ends were 0 bases for V and 6 bases for J; bases not matched to a gene: 2. The CDR3 loop spans 13 amino acids. CDR1 is SGDLS, CDR2 YYNGEE, per germline.

This chain joins TRBV27 and TRBJ2-3; maybe TRBD1 (6 bases). Trimming removed 1 base at V and 1 base at J, with 12 bases between. Germline V lookup: CDR1 MNHEY, CDR2 SMNVEV (reference sequence). The CDR3 length is 16 residues. CDR3 sequence reads: CASSLLRQARTDTQYF. CDR3 DNA sequence: TGTGCCAGCAGTTTATTGCGACAGGCTCGCACAGATACGCAGTATTTT.

The CDR3 DNA reads as TGTGCCAGCAGCCCCGGGACAGGGGGCAATGAGCAGTTCTTC. Its protein is CASSPGTGGNEQFF. This chain connects TRBV27 to TRBJ2-1; 11 nucleotides match TRBD1. The CDR3 spans 14 residues. The V segment lost 6 bases and the J segment 6 bases; nucleotides outside the gene matches: 4. The germline gives CDR1 MNHEY, CDR2 SMNVEV (reference sequence).

The V gene is TRBV20-1, the J gene TRBJ2-2; the match to TRBD2 covers 11 bases. With 2 bases clipped from V and 8 bases from J, the junction kept 4 bases outside the gene matches. In germline, CDR1 is DFQATT, CDR2 SNEGSKA (reference sequence). The CDR3 is 14 residues long. The CDR3 nucleotides read TGCAGTGCTAGACTAGCGGGAGGTTCGGGGGAGCTGTTTTTT. Protein product: CSARLAGGSGELFF.

This chain joins TRBV7-6 and TRBJ2-3; D unclear. The CDR3 sequence is 14 residues long. V lost 2 bases, J lost 5 bases, and 11 bases lay in between. Germline CDR1 SGHVS, CDR2 FNYEAQ. CDR3 nucleotides: TGTGCCAGCAGCTTAAGTCTCCCCGGAGATACGCAGTATTTT. It specifies CASSLSLPGDTQYF.

There are a few counts of this clonotype. V is TRBV12-3 or TRBV12-4 and J is TRBJ1-2, with TRBD1 as a possible D gene (6 bases). The length of the CDR3 is 17 residues. Trimming left V 2 bases short and J 5 bases short, with 21 bases between. CDR3 region: CASSLSGGGPAAYGYTF. DNA of the CDR3: TGTGCCAGCAGTTTATCCGGGGGCGGGCCGGCCGCTTATGGCTACACCTTC.

The chain carries TRBV10-1 and TRBJ2-2; a possible D gene is TRBD2 (6 bases). Trimming left V 8 bases short and J 5 bases short, with 15 bases between. The germline CDR1 and CDR2 sequences are WNHNN and SYGVQD (reference sequence). CDR3 length equals 14 residues. The CDR3 reads CASGKGLGTGELFF. CDR3 bases: TGCGCCAGCGGCAAGGGACTGGGGACCGGGGAGCTGTTTTTT.

The rearrangement links TRBV7-6 to TRBJ1-6; 7 bases line up with TRBD1. Germline values: CDR1 SGHVS, CDR2 FNYEAQ. This CDR3 is 18 amino acids long. J was trimmed by 4 bases and V by 5 bases; bases with no gene match: 14. The CDR3 sequence: CASSASPGTASYNSPLHF. CDR3 coding DNA: TGTGCCAGCAGCGCGAGTCCCGGGACAGCTTCTTATAATTCACCCCTCCACTTT.

In this sample, this clonotype turned up once. The chain recombines TRBV2 with TRBJ2-1, with a weak D call TRBD2 (6 bases). There are 17 residues in the CDR3. Trimming removed 8 bases from V and 0 bases from J, with 20 bases in between. Germline V CDR1 and CDR2: SNHLY, FYNNEI. The CDR3 sequence is CASPEGRDSPSYNEQFF. The CDR3 DNA reads as TGTGCCAGCCCTGAAGGCCGGGACTCGCCCTCCTACAATGAGCAGTTCTTC.

V and J are TRBV7-8 and TRBJ2-7, with TRBD1 matching 8 bases. Germline values: CDR1 SGHVS, CDR2 FQNEAQ. The CDR3 spans 14 residues. After removal of 5 bases from V and 5 bases from J, the junction contained 8 bases not matched to a gene. CDR3 residues: CASSAGQGRHEQYF. The CDR3 DNA reads TGTGCCAGCAGCGCAGGACAGGGAAGACACGAGCAGTACTTC.

The chain is built from TRBV6-2 or TRBV6-3 and TRBJ1-2; 9 bases fit TRBD1. This CDR3 has 14 residues. Germline trimming cut 10 bases from V and 5 bases from J; bases unmatched to any gene: 11. Germline V gene sequence: CDR1 MNHEY, CDR2 SVGEGT. The CDR3 sequence is CAIKTKQGAYGYTF. In DNA, the CDR3 is TGTGCCATCAAAACCAAACAGGGGGCGTATGGCTACACCTTC.

Only a few counts were recorded for this clonotype. This chain's CDR3 is CATQDASTDTQYF. In nucleotides, the CDR3 is TGTGCCACCCAGGATGCTAGCACAGATACGCAGTATTTT. The gene calls are TRBV28 and TRBJ2-3; no clear D. The CDR3 covers 13 residues. In germline, CDR1 is MDHEN, CDR2 SYDVKM. Deletions cut 10 bases from V and 0 bases from J, with 11 bases between.

The chain joins TRBV11-2 to TRBJ2-1; D not certain. The V end was cut by 5 bases, the J end by 8 bases, with 16 bases between. This CDR3 is built from 14 residues. The germline CDR1 and CDR2 sequences are SGHAT and FQNNGV. CDR3 DNA sequence: TGTGCCAGCAGCATTGTCCCGTACGGTGATGAGCAGTTCTTC. It translates to CASSIVPYGDEQFF.

This chain joins TRBV6-6 and TRBJ1-4; 7 nucleotides line up with TRBD1. With 2 bases clipped from V and 7 bases from J, the junction kept 10 bases outside the gene matches. Germline loops: CDR1 MNHNY, CDR2 SVGAGI (reference sequence). CDR3 length: 16 amino acids. This chain's CDR3 is CASSYGGEGAFEKLFF. The CDR3 coding sequence is TGTGCCAGCAGTTACGGGGGGGAGGGGGCCTTTGAAAAACTGTTTTTT.

CDR3 sequence: CASSTDRGGSAYEQYF. CDR3 DNA sequence: TGTGCCAGCAGCACCGACAGGGGAGGGTCGGCATACGAGCAGTACTTC. The chain recombines TRBV9 with TRBJ2-7; TRBD1 is a possible D gene (8 bases). Trimming stripped 4 bases from V and 4 bases from J, with 21 bases between. The CDR3 length is 16 residues. Germline V gives CDR1 SGDLS, CDR2 YYNGEE.